This T cell receptor beta chain was recorded in a study of T cell responses to AZD1222 COVID-19 vaccine. Whole-study findings and limits: A reported finding is that nearly half of spike-specific TCRs target unmutated variant regions. No repertoire was sampled before or during the peak T cell response, only after it.

There are 14 residues in the CDR3. The germline gives CDR1 LNHDA, CDR2 SQIVND (reference sequence). The ends were cut back, 5 bases at V and 1 base at J, with 11 bases in the middle. Combined were second doses at about 4 or about 12 weeks. Data came from immunoSEQ multiplex PCR; TCRdb stores just in-frame clones and leaves some out. The repertoire holds some 110,000 clones, with around 89% as singletons. Comments on this clone: The antigen is unknown.

This TCR was sampled from an adult who received the AZD1222 COVID-19 vaccine. This specimen consisted of peripheral blood, obtained 28 days after the second AZD1222 dose. The rearrangement links TRBV19 to TRBJ2-5; unclear D gene. The CDR3 DNA sequence: TGTGCCAGTAGTGGAAGGAACACCCAAGAGACCCAGTACTTC. Translation: CASSGRNTQETQYF.